Listed below are T cell receptor beta chains from one sample, sequenced in a study of OX40 agonist ivuxolimab in advanced cancers. Generated by immunoSEQ multiplex PCR, the TCRdb table keeps only in-frame clones and is missing some. This table has more than 80,000 clones, approximately 90% appearing once. Sequenced material: CD4+ or CD8+ T cells sorted from blood, taken in a trial of the OX40 agonist ivuxolimab. These receptors were taken from an adult with an advanced solid tumor such as melanoma, head and neck, liver or kidney cancer. Both conserved end residues are part of each CDR3. Each record gives: J gene, D gene, V gene, clone size, CDR3 protein, CDR3 DNA. A D gene is named only where the DNA matches it firmly. Only some rows state a clone size, as once, few, many or a class for expanded clones.

J: TRBJ2-3; D: -; V: TRBV4-1; size: -; CDR3: CASSQEGRDSRYGDTQYF; DNA: TGCGCCAGCAGCCAAGAGGGCCGGGACTCCCGGTACGGAGATACGCAGTATTTT
J: TRBJ1-2; D: TRBD1; V: TRBV7-9; size: -; CDR3: CASSLPGQGGGYTF; DNA: TGTGCCAGCAGCCTCCCGGGTCAGGGGGGTGGCTACACCTTC
J: TRBJ2-7; D: -; V: TRBV7-2; size: -; CDR3: CASSLVRSYEQYF; DNA: TGTGCCAGCAGCTTAGTTCGAAGCTACGAGCAGTACTTC
J: TRBJ2-7; D: -; V: TRBV7-2; size: few; CDR3: CASSLAPGGGYEQYF; DNA: TGTGCCAGCAGCTTAGCCCCCGGAGGTGGTTACGAGCAGTACTTC
J: TRBJ2-1; D: TRBD1; V: TRBV15; size: few; CDR3: CATSRGLDRGQHNEQFF; DNA: TGTGCCACCAGCAGAGGCCTTGACAGGGGGCAGCACAATGAGCAGTTCTTC
J: TRBJ1-3; D: -; V: TRBV18; size: once; CDR3: CASSPAISGNTIYF; DNA: TGTGCCAGCTCCCCAGCAATCTCTGGAAACACCATATATTTT
J: TRBJ1-4; D: -; V: TRBV5-4; size: once; CDR3: CASSLSRQGASELFF; DNA: TGTGCCAGCAGCTTGTCGCGGCAGGGAGCTTCTGAACTGTTTTTT
J: TRBJ2-5; D: TRBD1; V: TRBV5-5; size: -; CDR3: CASSLWGQGGETQYF; DNA: TGTGCCAGCAGCTTATGGGGACAGGGTGGAGAGACCCAGTACTTC
J: TRBJ2-7; D: -; V: TRBV30; size: few; CDR3: CAWTRDISYEQYF; DNA: TGTGCCTGGACGCGGGACATCTCCTACGAGCAGTACTTC
J: TRBJ2-4; D: TRBD2; V: TRBV5-8; size: -; CDR3: CASSLNTLAGGSNIQYF; DNA: TGTGCCAGCAGCTTGAATACACTAGCGGGGGGTTCAAACATTCAGTACTTC
J: TRBJ1-4; D: TRBD1; V: TRBV2; size: -; CDR3: CASRGSDRDNEKLFF; DNA: TGTGCCAGCAGGGGGTCGGACAGGGATAATGAAAAACTGTTTTTT
J: TRBJ1-1; D: -; V: TRBV5-1; size: -; CDR3: CASSETQNTEAFF; DNA: TGCGCCAGCAGCGAGACACAGAACACTGAAGCTTTCTTT
J: TRBJ2-7; D: -; V: TRBV6-1; size: -; CDR3: CASSEFGGTSSHYEQYF; DNA: TGTGCCAGCAGTGAATTCGGTGGGACTTCATCCCACTACGAGCAGTACTTC
J: TRBJ1-5; D: -; V: TRBV6-5; size: -; CDR3: CASSYDGTTNQPQHF; DNA: TGTGCCAGCAGTTACGACGGGACGACGAATCAGCCCCAGCATTTT
J: TRBJ2-1; D: -; V: TRBV5-6; size: -; CDR3: CASSPPRGIEQFF; DNA: TGTGCCAGCAGCCCTCCGAGGGGGATTGAGCAGTTCTTC
J: TRBJ2-3; D: -; V: TRBV9; size: -; CDR3: CASKCTDTQYF; DNA: TGTGCCAGCAAGTGCACAGATACGCAGTATTTT
J: TRBJ1-2; D: -; V: TRBV27; size: -; CDR3: CASSFAANYGYTF; DNA: TGTGCCAGCAGTTTCGCAGCTAACTATGGCTACACCTTC
J: TRBJ1-4; D: -; V: TRBV6-5; size: -; CDR3: CASSYSKGENEKLFF; DNA: TGTGCCAGCAGTTACTCAAAGGGAGAGAATGAAAAACTGTTTTTT
J: TRBJ2-1; D: TRBD1; V: TRBV19; size: -; CDR3: CASSIEGTGYNEQFF; DNA: TGTGCCAGTAGTATAGAGGGGACAGGGTACAATGAGCAGTTCTTC
J: TRBJ2-5; D: TRBD1; V: TRBV10-3; size: -; CDR3: CAIRGTGETQYF; DNA: TGTGCCATCAGGGGGACAGGCGAGACCCAGTACTTC
J: TRBJ1-2; D: -; V: TRBV6-5; size: -; CDR3: CASSYSFSLAVYGYTF; DNA: TGTGCCAGCAGTTACTCCTTTAGTTTGGCCGTCTATGGCTACACCTTC
J: TRBJ1-1; D: -; V: TRBV10-3; size: -; CDR3: CAISREGGAHTEAFF; DNA: TGTGCCATCAGTCGCGAGGGGGGGGCGCACACTGAAGCTTTCTTT
J: TRBJ2-3; D: TRBD2; V: TRBV4-1; size: -; CDR3: CASSPPAGASTDTQYF; DNA: TGCGCCAGCAGCCCCCCAGCGGGGGCTAGCACAGATACGCAGTATTTT
J: TRBJ1-2; D: -; V: TRBV7-9; size: -; CDR3: CASSEQGFGYTF; DNA: TGTGCCAGCAGTGAACAGGGATTTGGCTACACCTTC
J: TRBJ1-1; D: -; V: TRBV5-4; size: -; CDR3: CASSLPGQMNTEAFF; DNA: TGTGCCAGCAGCTTACCGGGACAAATGAACACTGAAGCTTTCTTT
J: TRBJ2-5; D: -; V: TRBV5-4; size: -; CDR3: CASSLGALGGQETQYF; DNA: TGTGCCAGCAGCTTGGGTGCGTTAGGGGGCCAAGAGACCCAGTACTTC
J: TRBJ2-2; D: -; V: TRBV6-5; size: -; CDR3: CASSYAGQTGELFF; DNA: TGTGCCAGCAGTTACGCCGGACAGACCGGGGAGCTGTTTTTT
J: TRBJ2-1; D: -; V: TRBV27; size: -; CDR3: CASKTLGLNNEQFF; DNA: TGTGCCAGCAAAACTCTTGGTCTGAACAATGAGCAGTTCTTC
J: TRBJ2-1; D: -; V: TRBV19; size: -; CDR3: CASSIEGGGFYEQFF; DNA: TGTGCCAGTAGTATTGAGGGGGGCGGATTCTATGAGCAGTTCTTC
J: TRBJ1-1; D: -; V: TRBV5-1; size: -; CDR3: CASSETQSTEAFF; DNA: TGCGCCAGCAGCGAGACACAGAGCACTGAAGCTTTCTTT
J: TRBJ1-2; D: -; V: TRBV18; size: few; CDR3: CASSGANYGYTF; DNA: TGTGCCAGCTCAGGGGCCAACTATGGCTACACCTTC
J: TRBJ1-3; D: -; V: TRBV18; size: -; CDR3: CASSHGTGSGNTIYF; DNA: TGTGCCAGCTCACACGGGACCGGCTCTGGAAACACCATATATTTT
J: TRBJ2-7; D: TRBD2; V: TRBV5-1; size: -; CDR3: CASSLRLAGGGHEQYF; DNA: TGCGCCAGCAGCTTGCGACTAGCGGGAGGGGGCCACGAGCAGTACTTC
J: TRBJ1-2; D: -; V: TRBV5-1; size: -; CDR3: CASSLGGLNYGYTF; DNA: TGCGCCAGCAGCTTGGGGGGGCTTAACTATGGCTACACCTTC
J: TRBJ2-7; D: TRBD1; V: TRBV5-8; size: -; CDR3: CASSRTGAYEQYF; DNA: TGTGCCAGCAGCCGGACAGGGGCCTACGAGCAGTACTTC
J: TRBJ1-4; D: -; V: TRBV5-6; size: -; CDR3: CASSLNWGTNEKLFF; DNA: TGTGCCAGCAGCTTGAATTGGGGAACTAATGAAAAACTGTTTTTT
J: TRBJ1-2; D: TRBD1; V: TRBV6-5; size: -; CDR3: CASRTRDRVNYGYTF; DNA: TGTGCCAGCAGAACCCGGGACAGGGTCAACTATGGCTACACCTTC
J: TRBJ1-5; D: TRBD1; V: TRBV6-1; size: -; CDR3: CASSEQDRLDQPQHF; DNA: TGTGCCAGCAGTGAACAGGACAGGCTTGATCAGCCCCAGCATTTT
J: TRBJ2-7; D: -; V: TRBV5-6; size: -; CDR3: CASSLINRVPYEQYF; DNA: TGTGCCAGCAGCCTTATTAACAGGGTGCCCTACGAGCAGTACTTC
J: TRBJ2-1; D: -; V: TRBV9; size: -; CDR3: CASSVELGTLPGEQFF; DNA: TGTGCCAGCAGCGTAGAGCTCGGGACACTCCCAGGTGAGCAGTTCTTC
J: TRBJ1-4; D: -; V: TRBV7-9; size: -; CDR3: CASSLGQNEKLFF; DNA: TGTGCCAGCAGCTTAGGACAGAATGAAAAACTGTTTTTT
J: TRBJ2-7; D: -; V: TRBV5-4; size: -; CDR3: CASSPKGGPYEQYF; DNA: TGTGCCAGCAGCCCCAAGGGGGGGCCCTACGAGCAGTACTTC
J: TRBJ2-5; D: -; V: TRBV7-7; size: -; CDR3: CASSSDRYQETQYF; DNA: TGTGCCAGCAGCTCCGACAGGTACCAAGAGACCCAGTACTTC
J: TRBJ2-1; D: TRBD2; V: TRBV7-3; size: -; CDR3: CASSLAGAGIEQFF; DNA: TGTGCCAGCAGCCTAGCGGGAGCGGGTATTGAGCAGTTCTTC